These T cell receptor beta chains were read from a single sample in a study of CD8+ T cells in alopecia areata. The data were produced by immunoSEQ multiplex PCR, yet TCRdb's version contains in-frame clones alone and is incomplete. The sample holds 65,000 to 75,000 clones, over 25% seen once. This material consisted of CD8+ T cells sorted from blood, taken at week 4, from a patient treated with tofacitinib. The receptors originated from a human donor with alopecia areata. Both conserved end residues are part of each CDR3. The order of the fields is clone size, J gene, V gene, D gene, CDR3 protein, CDR3 DNA. A D gene is named only where the DNA matches it firmly. Some rows mark clone size as missing; the rest say once, few, many or name a class of expanded clone.

-,TRBJ2-7,TRBV29-1,-,CSVESGGVNEQYF,TGCAGCGTTGAATCCGGGGGAGTGAACGAGCAGTACTTC
-,TRBJ2-7,TRBV27,TRBD2,CASSPLGLAGGYEQYF,TGTGCCAGCAGTCCCTTGGGACTAGCGGGAGGCTACGAGCAGTACTTC
-,TRBJ2-7,TRBV30,TRBD2,CASSGEGAYEQYF,TGTGCCTCTAGCGGGGAAGGGGCCTACGAGCAGTACTTC
few,TRBJ1-2,TRBV27,TRBD1,CASRTWDSYGYTF,TGTGCCAGCCGCACCTGGGACAGTTATGGCTACACCTTC
-,TRBJ2-7,TRBV20-1,-,CSAGITREQYF,TGCAGTGCCGGCATCACGAGGGAGCAGTACTTC
few,TRBJ2-7,TRBV29-1,TRBD2,CSVPSGRGEQYF,TGCAGCGTTCCTAGCGGGAGGGGGGAGCAGTACTTC
-,TRBJ2-7,TRBV27,TRBD2,CASSLGGSSYEQYF,TGTGCCAGCAGTTTAGGCGGGAGCTCCTACGAGCAGTACTTC
few,TRBJ2-2,TRBV2,-,CASRGGTAAGELFF,TGTGCCAGCAGGGGAGGAACGGCGGCCGGGGAGCTGTTTTTT
-,TRBJ2-7,TRBV29-1,-,CSVRGAGVGEQYF,TGCAGCGTCCGCGGGGCAGGGGTGGGCGAGCAGTACTTC
-,TRBJ2-7,TRBV4-1,-,CASSQEGYEQYF,TGCGCCAGCAGCCAAGAAGGATACGAGCAGTACTTC
-,TRBJ2-5,TRBV6-5,TRBD1,CASSWGTGGQETQYF,TGTGCCAGCAGTTGGGGGACAGGGGGCCAAGAGACCCAGTACTTC
few,TRBJ2-7,TRBV10-2,TRBD2,CASSERTSGDEQYF,TGCGCCAGCAGTGAGAGGACTAGCGGGGACGAGCAGTACTTC
-,TRBJ2-1,TRBV27,-,CASSLGREQFF,TGTGCCAGCAGTTTAGGCCGCGAGCAGTTCTTC
few,TRBJ2-4,TRBV29-1,-,CSGGWGGDNIQYF,TGCAGCGGGGGTTGGGGAGGCGACAACATTCAGTACTTC
-,TRBJ2-7,TRBV7-2,-,CASSLYGGNEQYF,TGTGCCAGCAGCTTATATGGTGGGAACGAGCAGTACTTC
few,TRBJ2-2,TRBV29-1,-,CSVDRVGLNTGELFF,TGCAGCGTTGATCGGGTCGGCCTTAACACCGGGGAGCTGTTTTTT
-,TRBJ2-1,TRBV29-1,-,CSVVGSAGRRDEQFF,TGCAGCGTTGTTGGGAGCGCGGGAAGGCGGGATGAGCAGTTCTTC
-,TRBJ1-2,TRBV25-1,-,CASRGAGYTF,TGTGCCAGCAGAGGGGCCGGCTACACCTTC
-,TRBJ1-1,TRBV29-1,-,CSVYPIANTEAFF,TGCAGCGTTTACCCGATTGCGAACACTGAAGCTTTCTTT
-,TRBJ2-7,TRBV12-5,TRBD2,CASKGSGSTDEQYF,TGTGCTAGCAAAGGTAGCGGGAGTACCGACGAGCAGTACTTC
-,TRBJ1-1,TRBV30,-,CAWTYSTEAFF,TGTGCCTGGACATATAGCACTGAAGCTTTCTTT
few,TRBJ2-7,TRBV29-1,TRBD2,CSVEGTSGTIEQYF,TGCAGCGTTGAAGGGACTAGCGGGACAATCGAGCAGTACTTC
few,TRBJ2-2,TRBV9,-,CASRGRHTGELFF,TGTGCCAGCAGAGGGAGGCACACCGGGGAGCTGTTTTTT
-,TRBJ2-7,TRBV30,-,CAWSVVYRNEQYF,TGTGCCTGGAGTGTGGTATACCGCAACGAGCAGTACTTC
few,TRBJ2-3,TRBV29-1,TRBD1,CSVDRDRPTDTQYF,TGCAGCGTCGATCGGGACAGACCCACAGATACGCAGTATTTT
many,TRBJ2-7,TRBV5-1,-,CASSFIGPSYEQYF,TGCGCCAGCAGCTTCATAGGACCCTCCTACGAGCAGTACTTC
few,TRBJ2-7,TRBV7-9,-,CASSSTGRSYEQYF,TGTGCCAGCAGCTCAACCGGCAGGTCCTACGAGCAGTACTTC
few,TRBJ2-2,TRBV4-2,-,CASSQDGRGPNTGELFF,TGTGCCAGCAGCCAAGATGGGAGAGGGCCGAACACCGGGGAGCTGTTTTTT
-,TRBJ2-2,TRBV9,-,CASTRSNTGELFF,TGTGCCAGCACTCGGTCGAACACCGGGGAGCTGTTTTTT
-,TRBJ1-2,TRBV28,TRBD1,CAFGTGSLYTF,TGTGCCTTCGGGACAGGGTCTCTCTACACCTTC
-,TRBJ2-3,TRBV29-1,-,CSVGGGTDTQYF,TGCAGCGTGGGGGGTGGCACAGATACGCAGTATTTT
-,TRBJ2-2,TRBV6-5,-,CASSYLGSTGELFF,TGTGCCAGCAGTTACTTGGGGTCCACCGGGGAGCTGTTTTTT
-,TRBJ2-5,TRBV29-1,-,CSVEGVGTPEEETQYF,TGCAGCGTTGAGGGGGTGGGGACCCCTGAGGAGGAGACCCAGTACTTC
-,TRBJ2-3,TRBV29-1,-,CSVDPQITSTDTQYF,TGCAGCGTTGATCCCCAAATCACTAGCACAGATACGCAGTATTTT
few,TRBJ2-1,TRBV29-1,TRBD2,CSVERGTSGNNEQFF,TGCAGCGTGGAAAGGGGGACTAGCGGCAACAATGAGCAGTTCTTC
-,TRBJ2-1,TRBV7-2,TRBD2,CASTQSGSSGNEQFF,TGTGCCAGCACCCAAAGCGGGAGTTCCGGGAATGAGCAGTTCTTC
-,TRBJ2-1,TRBV29-1,-,CSVEDLTDYNEQFF,TGCAGCGTTGAAGATTTAACAGACTACAATGAGCAGTTCTTC
-,TRBJ2-7,TRBV7-9,TRBD2,CASSPYAGGKDEQYF,TGTGCCAGCAGCCCTTACGCGGGAGGGAAGGACGAGCAGTACTTC
-,TRBJ1-2,TRBV29-1,TRBD1,CSAKGTGKDGYTF,TGCAGCGCCAAAGGGACAGGGAAGGATGGCTACACCTTC
-,TRBJ1-2,TRBV29-1,-,CSVERGMYGYTF,TGCAGCGTTGAAAGGGGGATGTATGGCTACACCTTC